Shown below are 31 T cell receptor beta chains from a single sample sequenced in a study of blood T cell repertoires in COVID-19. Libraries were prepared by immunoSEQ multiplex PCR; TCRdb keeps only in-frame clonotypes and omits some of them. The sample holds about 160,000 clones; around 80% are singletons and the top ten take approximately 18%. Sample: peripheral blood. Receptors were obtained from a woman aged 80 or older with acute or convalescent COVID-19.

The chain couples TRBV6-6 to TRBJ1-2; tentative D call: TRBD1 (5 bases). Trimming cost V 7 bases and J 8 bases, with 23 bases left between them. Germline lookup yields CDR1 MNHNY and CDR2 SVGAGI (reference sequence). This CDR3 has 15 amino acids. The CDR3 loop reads CASNPPGKGLEGYTF. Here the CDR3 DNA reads TGTGCCAGCAACCCCCCAGGGAAGGGGTTGGAGGGCTACACCTTC.

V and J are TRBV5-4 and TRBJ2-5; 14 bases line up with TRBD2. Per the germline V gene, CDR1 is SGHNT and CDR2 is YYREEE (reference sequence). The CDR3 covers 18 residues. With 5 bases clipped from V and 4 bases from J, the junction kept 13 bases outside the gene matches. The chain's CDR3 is CASRPGLAGGPSGETQYF. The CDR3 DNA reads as TGTGCCAGCAGACCCGGACTAGCGGGGGGCCCGAGCGGAGAGACCCAGTACTTC.

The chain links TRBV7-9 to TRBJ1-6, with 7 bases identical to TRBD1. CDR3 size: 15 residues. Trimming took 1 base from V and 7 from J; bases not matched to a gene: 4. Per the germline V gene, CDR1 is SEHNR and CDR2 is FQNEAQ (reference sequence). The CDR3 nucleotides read TGTGCCAGCAGCTTAGATGGGACAGCGAATTCACCCCTCCACTTT. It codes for CASSLDGTANSPLHF.

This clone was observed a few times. The DNA of the CDR3 is TGTGCCAGCAGCTTAGGGGTCGGGGGGTCGGCGGTTGACACTGAAGCTTTCTTT. Translated: CASSLGVGGSAVDTEAFF. This chain joins TRBV7-9 and TRBJ1-1; D is possibly TRBD1 (5 bases). Germline values: CDR1 SEHNR, CDR2 FQNEAQ (reference sequence). V was pared by 1 base and J by 3 bases, with 21 bases between. The CDR3 consists of 18 residues. Based on the CDR3 plus reference TRBV7-9 and TRBJ1-1, the full variable domain is DTGVSQNPRHKITKRGQNVTFRCDPISEHNRLYWYRQTLGQGPEFLTYFQNEAQLEKSRLLSDRFSAERPKGSFSTLEIQRTEQGDSAMYLCASSLGVGGSAVDTEAFFGQGTRLTVV.

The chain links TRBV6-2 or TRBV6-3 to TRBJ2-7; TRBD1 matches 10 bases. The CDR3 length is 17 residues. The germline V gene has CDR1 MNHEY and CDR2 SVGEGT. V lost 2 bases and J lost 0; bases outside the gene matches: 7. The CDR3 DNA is TGTGCCAGCAGTTACCTACAGGGACAGGGGCCCTCCTACGAGCAGTACTTC. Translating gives CASSYLQGQGPSYEQYF.

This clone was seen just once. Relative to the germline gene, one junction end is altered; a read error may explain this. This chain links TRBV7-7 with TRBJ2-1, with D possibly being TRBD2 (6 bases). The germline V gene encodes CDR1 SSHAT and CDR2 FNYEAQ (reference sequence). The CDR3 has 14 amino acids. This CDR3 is CASSRGAGPNEQFF. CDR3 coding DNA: TGTGCTAGCAGCCGCGGAGCGGGTCCCAATGAGCAGTTCTTC.

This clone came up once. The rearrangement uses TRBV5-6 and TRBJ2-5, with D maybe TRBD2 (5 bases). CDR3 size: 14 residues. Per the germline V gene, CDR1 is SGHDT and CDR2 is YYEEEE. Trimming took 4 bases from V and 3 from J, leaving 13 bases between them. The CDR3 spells CASSPGPREETQYF. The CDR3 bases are TGTGCCAGCAGCCCGGGCCCGAGGGAAGAGACCCAGTACTTC.

CDR3 amino acids: CASSLFRGNTEAFF. DNA of the CDR3: TGTGCCAGCAGTCTTTTTAGGGGGAACACTGAAGCTTTCTTT. The rearrangement links TRBV6-5 to TRBJ1-1; the D gene is possibly TRBD1 (5 bases). Trimming cost V 5 bases and J 1 base, with 11 bases left between them. This CDR3 has 14 residues. Germline V gene lookup returns CDR1 MNHEY and CDR2 SVGAGI.

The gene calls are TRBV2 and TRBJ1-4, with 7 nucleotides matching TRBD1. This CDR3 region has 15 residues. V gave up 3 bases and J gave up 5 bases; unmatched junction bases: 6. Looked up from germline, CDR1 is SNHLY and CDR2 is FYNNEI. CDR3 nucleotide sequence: TGTGCCAGCAGTGAGGGCCAGGACAGGAATGAAAAACTGTTTTTT. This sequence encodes CASSEGQDRNEKLFF.

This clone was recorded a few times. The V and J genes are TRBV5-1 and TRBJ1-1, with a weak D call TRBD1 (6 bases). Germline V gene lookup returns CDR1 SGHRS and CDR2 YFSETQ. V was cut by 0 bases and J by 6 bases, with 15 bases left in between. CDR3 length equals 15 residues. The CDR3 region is CASSLEARGIAEAFF. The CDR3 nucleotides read TGCGCCAGCAGCTTGGAGGCCAGGGGAATTGCTGAAGCTTTCTTT.

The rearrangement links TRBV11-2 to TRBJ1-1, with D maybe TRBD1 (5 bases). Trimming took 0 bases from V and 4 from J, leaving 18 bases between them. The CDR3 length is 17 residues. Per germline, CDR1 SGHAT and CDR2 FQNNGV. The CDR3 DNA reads TGTGCCAGCAGCTTAGAGGGGGGGAAGGGGAAAGGCACTGAAGCTTTCTTT. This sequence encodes CASSLEGGKGKGTEAFF.

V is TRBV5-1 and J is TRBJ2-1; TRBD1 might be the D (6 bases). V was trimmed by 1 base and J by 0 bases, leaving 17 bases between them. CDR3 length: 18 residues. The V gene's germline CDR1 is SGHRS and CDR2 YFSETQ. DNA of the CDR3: TGCGCCAGCAGCTTGTCGAGACAGGATCACAGCTCCTACAATGAGCAGTTCTTC. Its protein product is CASSLSRQDHSSYNEQFF.

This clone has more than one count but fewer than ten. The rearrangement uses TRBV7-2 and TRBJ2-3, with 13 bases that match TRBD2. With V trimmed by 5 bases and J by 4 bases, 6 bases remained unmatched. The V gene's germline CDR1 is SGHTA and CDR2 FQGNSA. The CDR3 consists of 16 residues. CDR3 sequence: CASSPGLAGAADTQYF. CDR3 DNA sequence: TGTGCCAGCAGCCCAGGACTAGCGGGAGCGGCAGATACGCAGTATTTT.

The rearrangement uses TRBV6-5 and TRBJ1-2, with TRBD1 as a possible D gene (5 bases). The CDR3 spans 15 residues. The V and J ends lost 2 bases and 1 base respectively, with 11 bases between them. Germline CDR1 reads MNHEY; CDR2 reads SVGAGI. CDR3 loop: CASSYVRDSNYGYTF. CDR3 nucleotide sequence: TGTGCCAGCAGTTACGTCCGAGACAGTAACTATGGCTACACCTTC.

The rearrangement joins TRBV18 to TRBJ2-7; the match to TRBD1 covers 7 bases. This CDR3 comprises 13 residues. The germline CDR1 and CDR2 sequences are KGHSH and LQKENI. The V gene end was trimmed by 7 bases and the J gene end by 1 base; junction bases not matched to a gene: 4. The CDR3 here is CASFRDSSYEQYF. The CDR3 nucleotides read TGTGCCAGCTTTCGGGACAGTTCCTACGAGCAGTACTTC.

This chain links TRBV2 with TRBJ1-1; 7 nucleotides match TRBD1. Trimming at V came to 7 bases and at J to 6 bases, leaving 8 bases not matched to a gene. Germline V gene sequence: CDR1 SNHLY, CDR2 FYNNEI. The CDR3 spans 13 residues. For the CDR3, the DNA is TGTGCCAGCACACAGGGGAAAGGGGCTGAAGCTTTCTTT. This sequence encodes CASTQGKGAEAFF.

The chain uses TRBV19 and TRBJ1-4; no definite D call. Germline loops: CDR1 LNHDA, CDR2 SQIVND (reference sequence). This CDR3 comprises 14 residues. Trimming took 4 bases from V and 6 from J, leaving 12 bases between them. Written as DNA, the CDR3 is TGTGCCAGTAGTAAATTGGGCCGCGATGAAAAACTGTTTTTT. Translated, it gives CASSKLGRDEKLFF.

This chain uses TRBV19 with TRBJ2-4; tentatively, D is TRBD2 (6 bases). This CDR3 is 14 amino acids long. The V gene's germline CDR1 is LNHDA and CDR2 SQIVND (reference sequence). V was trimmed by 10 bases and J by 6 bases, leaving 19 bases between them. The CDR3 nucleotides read TGTGCCACCGTGGGCGGGGCTTACTCAAACATTCAGTACTTC. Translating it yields CATVGGAYSNIQYF.

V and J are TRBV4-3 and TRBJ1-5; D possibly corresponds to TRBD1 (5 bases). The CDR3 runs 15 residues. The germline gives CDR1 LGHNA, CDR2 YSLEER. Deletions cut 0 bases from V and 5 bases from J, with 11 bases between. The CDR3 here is CASSQEEGVHQPQHF. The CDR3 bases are TGCGCCAGCAGCCAAGAAGAAGGGGTCCATCAGCCCCAGCATTTT.

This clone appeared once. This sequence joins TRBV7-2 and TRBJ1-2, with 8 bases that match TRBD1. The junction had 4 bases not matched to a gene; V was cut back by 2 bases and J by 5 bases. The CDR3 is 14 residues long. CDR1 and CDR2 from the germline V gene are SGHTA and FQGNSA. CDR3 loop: CASSLNTGGYGYTF. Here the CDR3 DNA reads TGTGCCAGCAGCTTAAATACAGGGGGGTATGGCTACACCTTC.

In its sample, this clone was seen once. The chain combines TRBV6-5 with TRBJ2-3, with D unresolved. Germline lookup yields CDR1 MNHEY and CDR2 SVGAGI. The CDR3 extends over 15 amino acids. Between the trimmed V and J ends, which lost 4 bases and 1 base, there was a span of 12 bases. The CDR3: CASSSPPLGTDTQYF. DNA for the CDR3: TGTGCCAGCAGTTCCCCGCCTTTAGGCACAGATACGCAGTATTTT.

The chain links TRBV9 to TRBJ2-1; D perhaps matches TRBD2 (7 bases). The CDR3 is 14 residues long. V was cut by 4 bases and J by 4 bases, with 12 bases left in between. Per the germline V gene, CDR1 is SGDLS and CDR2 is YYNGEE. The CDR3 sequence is CASSSRGAYNEQFF. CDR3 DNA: TGTGCCAGCAGCTCCCGGGGGGCGTACAATGAGCAGTTCTTC.

The CDR3 region has the DNA TGTGCCAGCAGCCCCACACAAGAGACCCAGTACTTC. This encodes CASSPTQETQYF. The chain links TRBV7-2 to TRBJ2-5; D not resolved. The CDR3 runs to 12 residues. Germline CDR1 SGHTA, CDR2 FQGNSA. Deletions cut 5 bases from V and 2 bases from J, with 6 bases between.

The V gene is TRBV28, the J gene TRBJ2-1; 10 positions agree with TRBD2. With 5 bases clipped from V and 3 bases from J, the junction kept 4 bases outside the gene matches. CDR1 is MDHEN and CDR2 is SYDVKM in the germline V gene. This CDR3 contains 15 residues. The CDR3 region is CASSPASGGYNEQFF. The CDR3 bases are TGTGCCAGCAGTCCCGCTAGCGGGGGCTACAATGAGCAGTTCTTC.

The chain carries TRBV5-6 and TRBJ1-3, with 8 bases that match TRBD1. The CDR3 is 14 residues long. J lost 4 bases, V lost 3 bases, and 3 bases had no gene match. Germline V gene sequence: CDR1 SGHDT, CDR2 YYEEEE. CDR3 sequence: CASSSTGEGNTIYF. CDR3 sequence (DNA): TGTGCCAGCAGCTCGACAGGGGAAGGAAACACCATATATTTT. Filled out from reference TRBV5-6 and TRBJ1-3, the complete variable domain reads DAGVTQSPTHLIKTRGQQVTLRCSPKSGHDTVSWYQQALGQGPQFIFQYYEEEERQRGNFPDRFSGHQFPNYSSELNVNALLLGDSALYLCASSSTGEGNTIYFGEGSWLTVV.

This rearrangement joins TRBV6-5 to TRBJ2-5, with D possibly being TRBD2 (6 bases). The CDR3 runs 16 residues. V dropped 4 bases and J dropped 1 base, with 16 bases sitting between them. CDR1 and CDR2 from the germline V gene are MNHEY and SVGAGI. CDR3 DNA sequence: TGTGCCAGCAGTTCCTCGCGGCGGGGTACCCAAGAGACCCAGTACTTC. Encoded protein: CASSSSRRGTQETQYF.

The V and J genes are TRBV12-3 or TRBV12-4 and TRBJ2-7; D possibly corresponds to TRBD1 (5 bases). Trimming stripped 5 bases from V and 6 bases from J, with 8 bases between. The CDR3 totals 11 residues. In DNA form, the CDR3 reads TGTGCCAGCAGTATAAGGGGCGAGCAGTACTTC. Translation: CASSIRGEQYF.

CDR3 DNA: TGTGCCAGCAGCGCCGACAGGGGAGTAGGAGATACGCAGTATTTT. It translates to CASSADRGVGDTQYF. The rearrangement links TRBV2 to TRBJ2-3; 8 nucleotides agree with TRBD1. Trimming at V came to 6 bases and at J to 5 bases, leaving 10 bases not matched to a gene. This CDR3 has 15 amino acids. Germline V gives CDR1 SNHLY, CDR2 FYNNEI.

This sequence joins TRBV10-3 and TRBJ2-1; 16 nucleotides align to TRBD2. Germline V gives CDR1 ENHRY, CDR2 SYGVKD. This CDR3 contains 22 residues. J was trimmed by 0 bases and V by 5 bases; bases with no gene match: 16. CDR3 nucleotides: TGTGCCATCAGTTCCTCTGGGGCCGGGACTAGCGGGAGGGCAAGCTCCTACAATGAGCAGTTCTTC. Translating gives CAISSSGAGTSGRASSYNEQFF.

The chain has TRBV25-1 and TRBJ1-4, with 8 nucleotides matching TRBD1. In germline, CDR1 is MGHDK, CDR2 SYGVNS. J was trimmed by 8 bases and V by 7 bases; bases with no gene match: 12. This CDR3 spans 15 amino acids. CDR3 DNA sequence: TGTGCCAGCAATTACGGACAGGGAAGGCCCGAAAAACTGTTTTTT. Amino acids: CASNYGQGRPEKLFF.

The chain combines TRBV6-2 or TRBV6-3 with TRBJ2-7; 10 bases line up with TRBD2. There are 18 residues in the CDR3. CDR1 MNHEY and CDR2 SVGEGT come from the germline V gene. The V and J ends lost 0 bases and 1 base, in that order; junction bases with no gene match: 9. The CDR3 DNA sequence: TGTGCCAGCAGTTACTCGACCACAGGTAGCGGGAGGTCCTACGAGCAGTACTTC. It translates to CASSYSTTGSGRSYEQYF.